The clone carrying this T cell receptor (beta chain) was counted a few times. The antigen is not known. UMIs and sample barcodes were carried by the TCR alpha and TCR beta cDNA libraries that 5'RACE produced using constant-segment primers. TCRdb reprocessed the 5' RACE reads with MiXCR, giving one entry per CDR3 protein. Among about 49,000 distinct CDR3 sequences listed, 25% to 30% were seen once. These data are taken from a study of T-cell memory formation after mild COVID-19. Study background: There were largely donor-specific TCR clusters.

Findings and caveats of the study: A balance of CD4 and CD8 characterized clones contracting day 15 to 85, whereas later expanders leaned CD4+. Largely, contracting CD4+ clones fell within CM and EM, and contracting CD8+ clones within EMRA.

This CDR3 region has 12 residues. V was cut by 6 bases and J by 4 bases, with 8 bases left in between. Germline assignment: CDR1 SGHRS and CDR2 YFSETQ. Sequences were obtained from PBMCs or a T cell subset sorted from them (not recorded which). The V gene is TRBV5-1, the J gene TRBJ2-1; D remains ambiguous. This TCR derives from a man between 18 and 35 years old who had mild COVID-19 (a few samples of this study predate the infection). Cell type and time point are not known. The CDR3 loop is CASKIPYNEQFF. The CDR3 DNA reads TGCGCCAGCAAGATTCCGTACAATGAGCAGTTCTTC.